The 26 T cell receptor beta chains below come from one sample, sequenced in a study of control samples from healthy donors and cancer patients. The data were produced by immunoSEQ multiplex PCR, yet TCRdb's version contains in-frame clones alone and is incomplete. This sample carries under 150,000 clones, about 87% of them seen once, and the ten largest clones take about 2.9%. Sequenced: blood. The source is a man between 60 and 75 years old in good health.

The chain employs TRBV10-3 and TRBJ2-7; 9 bases are a match to TRBD1. The CDR3 runs to 19 residues. Germline V gene lookup returns CDR1 ENHRY and CDR2 SYGVKD. V dropped 3 bases and J dropped 9; count of bases not matched to a gene: 24. CDR3 sequence: CAISESYGTGSNPPRAQYF. CDR3 in DNA: TGTGCCATCAGTGAAAGTTACGGGACAGGGTCTAATCCGCCCAGGGCGCAGTACTTC.

V usage is TRBV18 and J usage is TRBJ1-1; D uncertain. This CDR3 has 12 residues. CDR1 KGHSH and CDR2 LQKENI come from the germline V gene. Trimming stripped 3 bases from V and 1 base from J, with 3 bases between. As DNA, the CDR3 is TGTGCCAGCTCACCCCAGAACACTGAAGCTTTCTTT. As protein: CASSPQNTEAFF.

V is TRBV5-6 and J is TRBJ1-1; no clear D gene. This CDR3 is built from 13 residues. V shed 2 bases and J shed 0 bases, with 5 bases lying between them. Germline CDR1 and CDR2: SGHDT and YYEEEE. The CDR3: CASSFGMNTEAFF. CDR3 nucleotide sequence: TGTGCCAGCAGCTTTGGCATGAACACTGAAGCTTTCTTT. Together with reference TRBV5-6 and TRBJ1-1, the CDR3 gives the full variable domain: DAGVTQSPTHLIKTRGQQVTLRCSPKSGHDTVSWYQQALGQGPQFIFQYYEEEERQRGNFPDRFSGHQFPNYSSELNVNALLLGDSALYLCASSFGMNTEAFFGQGTRLTVV.

V is TRBV9 and J is TRBJ2-5; no clear D. The V gene lost 0 bases and the J gene lost 5 bases, with 17 bases spanning the gap. Germline CDR1 and CDR2: SGDLS and YYNGEE. The CDR3 spans 16 residues. Written as DNA, the CDR3 is TGTGCCAGCAGCGTAGATGTCCCGACCTACGGGGAGACCCAGTACTTC. Translating gives CASSVDVPTYGETQYF.

The chain recombines TRBV5-1 with TRBJ1-3, with 7 nucleotides matching TRBD1. V lost 1 base and J lost 0; bases outside the gene matches: 1. The V gene's germline CDR1 is SGHRS and CDR2 YFSETQ. The length of the CDR3 is 15 residues. The CDR3 here is CASSLQGVSGNTIYF. Here the CDR3 DNA reads TGCGCCAGCAGCTTGCAGGGGGTCTCTGGAAACACCATATATTTT.

Only a few counts were recorded for this clone. V gene TRBV19 combines with J gene TRBJ2-7; 10 bases match TRBD1. The CDR3 is made up of 15 amino acids. Trimming removed 6 bases from V and 6 bases from J; junction bases left unmatched: 11. The germline gives CDR1 LNHDA, CDR2 SQIVND (reference sequence). Here the CDR3 reads CASSPPGQGKLEQYF. Written as DNA, the CDR3 is TGTGCCAGTAGCCCTCCGGGACAGGGGAAACTCGAGCAGTACTTC.

This clone was counted only a few times. The rearrangement links TRBV12-3 or TRBV12-4 to TRBJ1-2; D unclear. This CDR3 is built from 9 residues. V was trimmed by 5 bases and J by 11 bases, leaving 6 bases between them. The CDR3 sequence is CASSHPYTF. CDR3 coding DNA: TGTGCCAGCAGTCACCCTTACACCTTC.

The chain recombines TRBV2 with TRBJ2-5; no definite D call. The CDR3 has 14 amino acids. CDR1 and CDR2 (germline): SNHLY, FYNNEI. Between the trimmed V and J ends, which lost 3 bases and 2 bases, there was a span of 10 bases. The chain's CDR3 is CASSDRRSQETQYF. The CDR3 bases are TGTGCCAGCAGTGATAGGCGATCGCAAGAGACCCAGTACTTC.

The chain recombines TRBV5-1 with TRBJ2-7, with 8 positions matching TRBD2. This CDR3 comprises 15 residues. CDR1 is SGHRS, CDR2 YFSETQ, per germline. J was trimmed by 2 bases and V by 3 bases; bases with no gene match: 7. The CDR3 DNA is TGCGCCAGCAGCTGGGACGGGGGGGCCCCCTACGAGCAGTACTTC. The encoded protein is CASSWDGGAPYEQYF.

This sequence joins TRBV30 and TRBJ1-2; no clear D. Germline V CDR1 and CDR2: GTSNPN, SVGIG (reference sequence). CDR3 length equals 12 residues. The germline V and J ends were trimmed by 2 bases and 5 bases, with 9 bases remaining between them. The CDR3 DNA is TGTGCCTGGAGTCTCTTAGGATATGGCTACACCTTC. Translated, it gives CAWSLLGYGYTF.

This chain joins TRBV28 and TRBJ1-3, with TRBD1 matching over 8 bases. V lost 2 bases to trimming and J lost 2 bases; unmatched junction nucleotides: 2. Germline assignment: CDR1 MDHEN and CDR2 SYDVKM. CDR3 size: 15 residues. As DNA, the CDR3 is TGTGCCAGCAGTTTAGGGGGACAGGCTGGAAACACCATATATTTT. The encoded protein is CASSLGGQAGNTIYF.

The V gene is TRBV11-3, the J gene TRBJ1-5; 8 bases map to TRBD1. Germline CDR1 and CDR2: SGHNT and YENEEA. CDR3 length: 17 residues. The junction had 11 bases not matched to a gene; V was cut back by 5 bases and J by 2 bases. The CDR3 reads CASSIAQQGDGNQPQHF. The DNA of the CDR3 is TGTGCCAGCAGCATAGCCCAACAGGGGGATGGCAATCAGCCCCAGCATTTT.

In its sample, this clone was seen once. J is TRBJ1-1 and V is TRBV6-5, with D possibly being TRBD1 (5 bases). V lost 8 bases and J 1 base, leaving 11 bases between the germline ends. The CDR3 has 13 residues. Germline V gives CDR1 MNHEY, CDR2 SVGAGI. Here the CDR3 DNA reads TGTGCCAGCCACCGGGACGGGAACACTGAAGCTTTCTTT. This codes for CASHRDGNTEAFF.

The chain recombines TRBV10-3 with TRBJ1-4; no clear D gene. Trimming shortened V by 3 bases and J by 4 bases, and 15 bases separated the two germline ends. The CDR3 covers 16 residues. Germline CDR1 ENHRY, CDR2 SYGVKD. CDR3 residues: CAISEGAGSRNEKLFF. The CDR3 DNA sequence: TGTGCCATCAGTGAAGGCGCGGGCAGTCGTAATGAAAAACTGTTTTTT.

In its sample, this clone was seen once. This rearrangement joins TRBV28 to TRBJ1-5, with 10 bases identical to TRBD1. The germline gives CDR1 MDHEN, CDR2 SYDVKM. V lost 8 bases, J lost 4 bases, and 14 bases stayed unmatched. This CDR3 region has 17 residues. CDR3 loop: CASRPFRGTGANQPQHF. DNA for the CDR3: TGTGCCAGCCGTCCCTTTAGAGGGACAGGGGCGAATCAGCCCCAGCATTTT.

The rearrangement joins TRBV5-6 to TRBJ1-1; unclear D gene. V was cut by 0 bases and J by 3 bases, with 6 bases left in between. CDR1 is SGHDT and CDR2 is YYEEEE in the germline V gene. The CDR3 totals 13 residues. For the CDR3, the DNA is TGTGCCAGCAGCTTGGAGTGGGACACTGAAGCTTTCTTT. Protein: CASSLEWDTEAFF.

This clone was seen a single time. The chain recombines TRBV6-5 with TRBJ1-6, with TRBD1 matching over 7 bases. The germline V gene encodes CDR1 MNHEY and CDR2 SVGAGI. Losses at the gene ends were 6 bases for V and 4 bases for J; bases not matched to a gene: 3. This CDR3 region has 14 residues. The CDR3 is CASRVGQYNSPLHF. The DNA of the CDR3 is TGTGCCAGCAGGGTGGGACAGTATAATTCACCCCTCCACTTT.

This clone is a singleton in its sample. The J gene is TRBJ1-6, the V gene TRBV28; 10 nucleotides agree with TRBD1. Germline CDR1 is MDHEN and CDR2 is SYDVKM. Germline trimming cut 4 bases from V and 9 bases from J; bases unmatched to any gene: 9. CDR3 size: 16 residues. This chain's CDR3 is CASSSPGTGESSPLHF. CDR3 DNA: TGTGCCAGCAGTTCCCCCGGGACAGGGGAGAGTTCACCCCTCCACTTT.

The V and J genes are TRBV5-8 and TRBJ1-3, with 8 bases identical to TRBD1. CDR3 length equals 15 residues. Germline lookup yields CDR1 SGHTS and CDR2 YDEGEE. The junction had 3 bases not matched to a gene; V was cut back by 2 bases and J by 2 bases. CDR3 amino acids: CASSFWTGTGNTIYF. CDR3 in DNA: TGTGCCAGCAGCTTCTGGACAGGGACTGGAAACACCATATATTTT.

In nucleotides, the CDR3 is TGTGCCAGCTCACCGGTCGGGACAGGCATATGGCAAGAGACCCAGTACTTC. Translation gives CASSPVGTGIWQETQYF. The J gene is TRBJ2-5, the V gene TRBV18; 8 nucleotides agree with TRBD1. V lost 3 bases and J lost 2; bases outside the gene matches: 11. From germline, CDR1 is KGHSH and CDR2 LQKENI. This CDR3 region has 17 residues.

The J gene is TRBJ1-6, the V gene TRBV9, with D unclear. Germline V CDR1 and CDR2: SGDLS, YYNGEE. The V end was cut by 0 bases, the J end by 6 bases, with 7 bases between. The CDR3 is 14 residues long. The CDR3 spells CASSVEPTNSPLHF. CDR3 coding DNA: TGTGCCAGCAGCGTAGAACCTACTAATTCACCCCTCCACTTT.

This clone occurred once. The chain combines TRBV7-8 with TRBJ2-1; TRBD2 aligns across 10 bases. With V trimmed by 0 bases and J by 2 bases, 7 bases remained unmatched. CDR1 and CDR2 from the germline V gene are SGHVS and FQNEAQ. The length of the CDR3 is 18 residues. Here the CDR3 reads CASSLALLAGAPYNEQFF. DNA for the CDR3: TGTGCCAGCAGCTTAGCGTTGCTAGCGGGGGCCCCCTACAATGAGCAGTTCTTC.

The chain recombines TRBV6-4 with TRBJ1-2, with a tentative D call TRBD1 (5 bases). The CDR3 is made up of 11 amino acids. The V gene lost 3 bases and the J gene lost 7 bases, with 6 bases spanning the gap. CDR1 MRHNA and CDR2 SNTAGT come from the germline V gene. CDR3 nucleotides: TGTGCCAGCAGTGAGGGGGGTGGCTACACCTTC. Amino acids: CASSEGGGYTF.

With respect to this clone: The junction departs from the called germline gene at one end, perhaps through a read error. V and J are TRBV10-3 and TRBJ2-3; D is ambiguous. Per germline, CDR1 ENHRY and CDR2 SYGVKD. This CDR3 is built from 12 residues. DNA of the CDR3: TGTGCCATCAGTGAGTCTACGGGCTGGCAAGCCTTT. Its protein product is CAISESTGWQAF.

V is TRBV5-1 and J is TRBJ1-6, with a possible D match to TRBD1 (5 bases). This CDR3 spans 15 amino acids. V lost 1 base and J lost 9, with 14 bases in between. Germline V gene sequence: CDR1 SGHRS, CDR2 YFSETQ. The CDR3: CASSLSTVEASPLHF. The CDR3 DNA reads as TGCGCCAGCAGCTTGTCGACAGTGGAAGCTTCACCCCTCCACTTT.

The chain carries TRBV19 and TRBJ2-1; 9 bases align to TRBD2. Germline V gives CDR1 LNHDA, CDR2 SQIVND (reference sequence). V shed 7 bases, J shed 10 bases, and the junction held 11 bases outside the gene matches. This CDR3 contains 14 residues. The CDR3 DNA follows: TGTGCCAGTATCGGGGCGGGGGGGCCCAGGGAGCAGTTCTTC. Its translation is CASIGAGGPREQFF. The full variable domain, in which reference TRBV19 and TRBJ2-1 provide the parts outside the CDR3, is DGGITQSPKYLFRKEGQNVTLSCEQNLNHDAMYWYRQDPGQGLRLIYYSQIVNDFQKGDIAEGYSVSREKKESFPLTVTSAQKNPTAFYLCASIGAGGPREQFFGPGTRLTVL.